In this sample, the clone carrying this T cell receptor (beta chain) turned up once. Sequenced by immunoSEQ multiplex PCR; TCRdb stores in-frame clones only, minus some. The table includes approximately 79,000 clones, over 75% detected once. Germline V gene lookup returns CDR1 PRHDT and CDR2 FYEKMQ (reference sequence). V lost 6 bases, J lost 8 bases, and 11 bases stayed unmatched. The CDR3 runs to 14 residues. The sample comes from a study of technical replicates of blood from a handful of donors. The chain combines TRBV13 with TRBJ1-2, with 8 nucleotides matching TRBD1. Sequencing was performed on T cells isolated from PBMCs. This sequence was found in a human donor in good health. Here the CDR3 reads CASSSDRGLAGYTF. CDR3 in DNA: TGTGCCAGCAGTTCCGACAGGGGACTCGCGGGCTACACCTTC.